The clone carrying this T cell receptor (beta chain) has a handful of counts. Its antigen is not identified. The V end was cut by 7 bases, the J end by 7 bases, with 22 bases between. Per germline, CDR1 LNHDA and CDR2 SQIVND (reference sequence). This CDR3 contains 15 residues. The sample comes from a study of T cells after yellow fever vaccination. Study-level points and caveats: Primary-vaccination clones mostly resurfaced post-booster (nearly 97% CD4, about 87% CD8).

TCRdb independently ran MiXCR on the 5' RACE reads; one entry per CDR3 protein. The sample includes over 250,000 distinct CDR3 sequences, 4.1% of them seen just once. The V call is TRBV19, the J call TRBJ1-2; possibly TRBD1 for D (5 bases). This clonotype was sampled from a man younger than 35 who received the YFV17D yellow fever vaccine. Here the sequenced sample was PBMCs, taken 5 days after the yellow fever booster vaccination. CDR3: CASKPLPQGETGYTF. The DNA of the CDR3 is TGTGCCAGTAAACCCTTGCCTCAGGGAGAGACTGGCTACACCTTC.